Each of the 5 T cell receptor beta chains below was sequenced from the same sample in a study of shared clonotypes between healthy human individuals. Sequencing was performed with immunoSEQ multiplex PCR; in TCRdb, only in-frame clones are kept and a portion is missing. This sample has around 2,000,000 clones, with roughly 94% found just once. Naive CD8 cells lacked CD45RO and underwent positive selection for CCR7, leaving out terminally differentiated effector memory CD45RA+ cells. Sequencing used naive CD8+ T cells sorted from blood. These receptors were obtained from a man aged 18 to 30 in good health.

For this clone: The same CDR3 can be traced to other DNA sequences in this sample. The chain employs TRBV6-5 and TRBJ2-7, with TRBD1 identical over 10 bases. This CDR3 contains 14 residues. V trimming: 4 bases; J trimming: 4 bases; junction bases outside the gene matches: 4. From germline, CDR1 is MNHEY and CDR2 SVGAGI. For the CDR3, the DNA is TGTGCCAGCAGTTGGACAGGGGGGGGATACGAGCAGTACTTC. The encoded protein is CASSWTGGGYEQYF.

The CDR3 DNA reads TGTGCCAGCAGCTTGGCGGGACGGAGCACAGATACGCAGTATTTT. The encoded protein is CASSLAGRSTDTQYF. The chain joins TRBV5-8 to TRBJ2-3, with D possibly called TRBD1 or TRBD2 (5 bases each). From germline, CDR1 is SGHTS and CDR2 YDEGEE. V gave up 0 bases and J gave up 0 bases, with 8 bases separating them. The CDR3 spans 15 residues.

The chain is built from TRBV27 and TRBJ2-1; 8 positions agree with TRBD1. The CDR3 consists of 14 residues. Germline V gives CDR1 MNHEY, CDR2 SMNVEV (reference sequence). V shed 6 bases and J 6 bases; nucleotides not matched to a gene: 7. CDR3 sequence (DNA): TGTGCCAGCAGCCAAGGGACAGGTGGCAATGAGCAGTTCTTC. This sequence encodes CASSQGTGGNEQFF.

The CDR3 spells CASSYWTGDTGYTF. As DNA, the CDR3 is TGTGCCAGCAGCTACTGGACAGGGGATACTGGCTACACCTTC. The rearrangement uses TRBV5-8 and TRBJ1-2; 9 positions agree with TRBD1. V lost 3 bases, J lost 7 bases, and 7 bases stayed unmatched. The CDR3 length is 14 residues. From germline, CDR1 is SGHTS and CDR2 YDEGEE.

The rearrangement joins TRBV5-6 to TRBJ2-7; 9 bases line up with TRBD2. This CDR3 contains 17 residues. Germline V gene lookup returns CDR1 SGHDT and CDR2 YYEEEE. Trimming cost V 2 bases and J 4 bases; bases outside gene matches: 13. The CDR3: CASSFPSWREGNYEQYF. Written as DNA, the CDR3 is TGTGCCAGCAGCTTCCCTTCCTGGCGGGAGGGCAATTACGAGCAGTACTTC.